A single sample is the source of the 27 T cell receptor beta chains below, sequenced in a study of cytomegalovirus exposure and HLA in healthy donors. PCR involved 60 Vbeta and 13 Jbeta primers. Using immunoSEQ multiplex PCR, the repertoire was profiled, and TCRdb retains in-frame clones only, with some absent. Its clone listing holds about 58,000 clones. The sequenced sample was PBMCs. The receptors originated from a male donor in good health and CMV-seronegative.

The genes are TRBV28 and TRBJ2-7, with 7 bases aligning to TRBD2. Looked up from germline, CDR1 is MDHEN and CDR2 is SYDVKM. The CDR3 runs to 12 residues. V shed 5 bases, J shed 4 bases, and the junction held 2 bases outside the gene matches. The chain's CDR3 is CASSGGGYEQYF. As DNA, the CDR3 is TGTGCCAGCAGTGGGGGAGGGTACGAGCAGTACTTC. Variable domain in full (rest from reference TRBV28 and TRBJ2-7): DVKVTQSSRYLVKRTGEKVFLECVQDMDHENMFWYRQDPGLGLRLIYFSYDVKMKEKGDIPEGYSVSREKKERFSLILESASTNQTSMYLCASSGGGYEQYFGPGTRLTVT.

This rearrangement joins TRBV29-1 to TRBJ2-1, with 8 bases fitting TRBD2. The CDR3 runs 15 residues. Trimming cost V 7 bases and J 4 bases; bases outside gene matches: 12. CDR1 and CDR2 (germline): SQVTM, ANQGSEA. The CDR3 spells CSASGTRGIYNEQFF. Written as DNA, the CDR3 is TGCAGCGCCTCCGGGACTAGAGGGATTTACAATGAGCAGTTCTTC.

V and J are TRBV7-2 and TRBJ1-5; D possibly corresponds to TRBD1 (6 bases). The V end lost 5 bases, the J end lost 0 bases, and 11 bases lay between the germline ends. Germline-derived CDR1 and CDR2 are SGHTA and FQGNSA. CDR3 length: 15 amino acids. As DNA, the CDR3 is TGTGCCAGCAGCCCTACAGGGTATAGCAATCAGCCCCAGCATTTT. Protein: CASSPTGYSNQPQHF.

The chain uses TRBV2 and TRBJ2-3, with 8 bases fitting TRBD1. The junction had 3 bases not matched to a gene; V was cut back by 5 bases and J by 2 bases. Germline V gene data show CDR1 as SNHLY and CDR2 as FYNNEI. The CDR3 spans 14 residues. As DNA, the CDR3 is TGTGCCAGCAGTAAGACAGGGGACACAGATACGCAGTATTTT. This codes for CASSKTGDTDTQYF.

This chain joins TRBV5-6 and TRBJ2-5; a possible D gene is TRBD1 (5 bases). The V and J ends lost 1 base and 2 bases respectively, with 9 bases between them. The CDR3 length is 14 residues. From germline, CDR1 is SGHDT and CDR2 YYEEEE. The CDR3 is CASSLYQGQETQYF. The CDR3 region has the DNA TGTGCCAGCAGCTTGTACCAGGGACAAGAGACCCAGTACTTC.

The chain recombines TRBV7-9 with TRBJ1-2; possibly TRBD1 for D (5 bases). V lost 8 bases and J lost 3, with 19 bases in between. Germline V gene lookup returns CDR1 SEHNR and CDR2 FQNEAQ (reference sequence). This CDR3 contains 15 residues. The CDR3: CASSYPGLSDYGYTF. The CDR3 nucleotides are TGTGCCAGCTCTTATCCGGGACTTAGTGACTATGGCTACACCTTC.

J is TRBJ1-5 and V is TRBV7-8; tentative D call: TRBD1 (5 bases). This CDR3 comprises 15 residues. V gave up 5 bases and J gave up 2 bases, with 13 bases separating them. Germline values: CDR1 SGHVS, CDR2 FQNEAQ. CDR3 sequence: CASSPVGGGNQPQHF. The CDR3 DNA reads TGTGCCAGCAGCCCGGTCGGGGGGGGCAATCAGCCCCAGCATTTT.

A remark on this clone: The junction does not match germline at one end; this may be a read error. The V call is TRBV9, the J call TRBJ2-3; D uncertain. Germline V gene lookup returns CDR1 SGDLS and CDR2 YYNGEE. This CDR3 region has 14 residues. In DNA form, the CDR3 reads TGTGCCAGCAGCGTAAGGCAATCTGGAGATAAGCAGTATTTT. It yields the protein CASSVRQSGDKQYF.

V gene TRBV27 combines with J gene TRBJ1-3, with unresolved D. Germline V gives CDR1 MNHEY, CDR2 SMNVEV (reference sequence). V was clipped by 4 bases and J by 0 bases, with 7 bases between them. The length of the CDR3 is 14 residues. The chain's CDR3 is CASSSRGSGNTIYF. The CDR3 DNA follows: TGTGCCAGCAGTTCCCGGGGCTCTGGAAACACCATATATTTT.

The V call is TRBV18, the J call TRBJ2-3, with 9 bases fitting TRBD2. V was pared by 1 base and J by 2 bases, with 4 bases of the junction left unmatched. The CDR3 has 16 amino acids. The germline CDR1 and CDR2 sequences are KGHSH and LQKENI. CDR3 loop: CASSPRRLADTDTQYF. The CDR3 nucleotides are TGTGCCAGCTCACCACGTAGACTAGCGGACACAGATACGCAGTATTTT. Supplemented by reference TRBV18 and TRBJ2-3, the full variable domain reads NAGVMQNPRHLVRRRGQEARLRCSPMKGHSHVYWYRQLPEEGLKFMVYLQKENIIDESGMPKERFSAEFPKEGPSILRIQQVVRGDSAAYFCASSPRRLADTDTQYFGPGTRLTVL.

V and J are TRBV5-1 and TRBJ2-7; D is possibly TRBD2 (5 bases). The CDR3 loop spans 14 amino acids. Germline V gives CDR1 SGHRS, CDR2 YFSETQ. The V end lost 5 bases, the J end lost 2 bases, and 14 bases lay between the germline ends. The CDR3 sequence: CASSLGFSAYEQYF. The CDR3 bases are TGCGCCAGCAGTTTAGGGTTTAGCGCCTACGAGCAGTACTTC.

The rearrangement links TRBV6-6 to TRBJ2-7; 7 bases are shared with TRBD1. Germline-derived CDR1 and CDR2 are MNHNY and SVGAGI (reference sequence). Unmatched junction bases numbered 4, after V lost 5 bases and J lost 0 bases. The CDR3 consists of 14 residues. The CDR3 sequence is CASSRQGSSYEQYF. CDR3 DNA sequence: TGTGCCAGCAGTAGACAGGGAAGCTCCTACGAGCAGTACTTC.

The chain links TRBV29-1 to TRBJ2-2; 7 bases agree with TRBD2. The CDR3 sequence is 13 residues long. The J segment lost 4 bases and the V segment lost 6 bases, leaving 5 bases of the junction unmatched. Germline values: CDR1 SQVTM, CDR2 ANQGSEA. CDR3 residues: CSVRAGVTGELFF. The CDR3 coding sequence is TGCAGCGTACGGGCGGGGGTCACCGGGGAGCTGTTTTTT.

The chain combines TRBV4-3 with TRBJ2-3; no definite D call. Germline V gene data show CDR1 as LGHNA and CDR2 as YSLEER. The ends were cut back, 0 bases at V and 6 bases at J, with 10 bases in the middle. The CDR3 runs 14 residues. In DNA, the CDR3 is TGCGCCAGCAGCCAAGATTGGCAGGCCGATACGCAGTATTTT. Its translation is CASSQDWQADTQYF.

This sequence joins TRBV28 and TRBJ2-1, with D possibly TRBD2 on 6 matching bases. Germline CDR1 is MDHEN and CDR2 is SYDVKM. The CDR3 totals 16 residues. V lost 5 bases, J lost 1 base, and 15 bases lay in between. The CDR3 nucleotides are TGTGCCAGCAGTCCGCGGGGCTATAATTCCTACAATGAGCAGTTCTTC. The encoded protein is CASSPRGYNSYNEQFF.

This chain connects TRBV7-9 to TRBJ2-7; D gene uncertain. V was trimmed by 5 bases and J by 1 base, leaving 9 bases between them. This CDR3 region has 13 residues. Germline lookup yields CDR1 SEHNR and CDR2 FQNEAQ (reference sequence). DNA for the CDR3: TGTGCCAGCAGCCGCGGATCGTCCTACGAGCAGTACTTC. The encoded protein is CASSRGSSYEQYF.

This chain uses TRBV7-9 with TRBJ2-7, with TRBD1 matching over 7 bases. Germline trimming cut 6 bases from V and 6 bases from J; bases unmatched to any gene: 5. The CDR3 spans 12 residues. Germline CDR1 reads SEHNR; CDR2 reads FQNEAQ (reference sequence). The chain's CDR3 is CASREQGTEQYF. CDR3 in DNA: TGTGCCAGCAGAGAACAGGGGACCGAGCAGTACTTC.

The rearrangement joins TRBV30 to TRBJ1-1; the D is unclear. The CDR3 has 16 amino acids. Germline V lookup: CDR1 GTSNPN, CDR2 SVGIG (reference sequence). V was shortened by 0 bases and J by 7 bases, with 21 bases between the two germline ends. CDR3 DNA sequence: TGTGCCTGGAGTGTATGGGAGAGGACCACTGCCTGTGAAGCTTTCTTT. Amino acid sequence: CAWSVWERTTACEAFF. The full variable domain, its missing parts supplied by reference TRBV30 and TRBJ1-1, is SQTIHQWPATLVQPVGSPLSLECTVEGTSNPNLYWYRQAAGRGLQLLFYSVGIGQISSEVPQNLSASRPQDRQFILSSKKLLLSDSGFYLCAWSVWERTTACEAFFGQGTRLTVV.

The chain combines TRBV5-1 with TRBJ2-6; a possible D gene is TRBD1 (6 bases). Per germline, CDR1 SGHRS and CDR2 YFSETQ. Trimming took 1 base from V and 1 from J, leaving 12 bases between them. The CDR3 loop spans 17 amino acids. The CDR3 DNA sequence: TGCGCCAGCAGCTTGTATACAGGGAAATCTGGGGCCAACGTCCTGACTTTC. Translating gives CASSLYTGKSGANVLTF.

The chain combines TRBV5-1 with TRBJ2-1, with D maybe TRBD1 (6 bases). The length of the CDR3 is 16 residues. V was cut by 2 bases and J by 5 bases, with 17 bases left in between. Per germline, CDR1 SGHRS and CDR2 YFSETQ. This CDR3 is CASSFGDQGRDNEQFF. The DNA for the CDR3 is TGCGCCAGCAGCTTCGGGGACCAGGGGCGCGACAATGAGCAGTTCTTC.

This rearrangement joins TRBV2 to TRBJ2-2, with 11 bases matching TRBD1. The germline V gene encodes CDR1 SNHLY and CDR2 FYNNEI. V gave up 7 bases and J gave up 6 bases; unmatched junction bases: 7. This CDR3 spans 15 amino acids. CDR3 region: CASTDAGQGAGELFF. CDR3 in DNA: TGTGCCAGCACCGACGCGGGACAGGGGGCCGGGGAGCTGTTTTTT.

The V and J genes are TRBV18 and TRBJ1-5; 10 bases align to TRBD1. The V and J ends lost 3 bases and 5 bases, in that order; junction bases with no gene match: 7. This CDR3 region has 16 residues. Germline V gene lookup returns CDR1 KGHSH and CDR2 LQKENI. The CDR3 nucleotides read TGTGCCAGCTCACCTTTCGGGACAGGGGATCATCAGCCCCAGCATTTT. It encodes CASSPFGTGDHQPQHF.

J is TRBJ2-7 and V is TRBV28; 13 bases line up with TRBD2. The CDR3 is made up of 17 amino acids. The V segment lost 5 bases and the J segment 5 bases; nucleotides outside the gene matches: 12. The germline CDR1 and CDR2 sequences are MDHEN and SYDVKM. CDR3 bases: TGTGCCAGCAGTCCCATAGGTAGACTAGCGGGAGGAGACGAGCAGTACTTC. It yields the protein CASSPIGRLAGGDEQYF.

V and J are TRBV19 and TRBJ1-3; 10 positions agree with TRBD1. This CDR3 spans 16 amino acids. The V and J ends lost 8 bases and 0 bases, in that order; junction bases with no gene match: 7. Per the germline V gene, CDR1 is LNHDA and CDR2 is SQIVND (reference sequence). The CDR3 protein is CASCETGGYSGNTIYF. The CDR3 DNA reads TGTGCCAGTTGCGAGACAGGGGGCTACTCTGGAAACACCATATATTTT.

In the case of this clone: A junction end diverges from the germline sequence, so it may reflect a read error. The chain couples TRBV5-1 to TRBJ2-6, with TRBD1 as a possible D gene (5 bases). The CDR3 spans 16 residues. CDR1 and CDR2 from the germline V gene are SGHRS and YFSETQ. The CDR3 DNA reads as TGCGCCAGCAGATTGGGCACAGGCTCTGGGGCCAACGTCCTGACTTTC. Protein product: CASRLGTGSGANVLTF.

The chain employs TRBV7-2 and TRBJ1-1, with unresolved D. Trimming cost V 5 bases and J 5 bases, with 6 bases left between them. The CDR3 length is 11 residues. Germline CDR1 is SGHTA and CDR2 is FQGNSA. CDR3 nucleotide sequence: TGTGCCAGCAGCACCCGGACTGAAGCTTTCTTT. Translation: CASSTRTEAFF.

The chain has TRBV7-2 and TRBJ2-3; the match to TRBD1 covers 10 bases. The CDR3 has 16 amino acids. Trimming at V came to 1 base and at J to 3 bases, leaving 4 bases not matched to a gene. Germline CDR1 SGHTA, CDR2 FQGNSA. The CDR3 DNA is TGTGCCAGCAGCTTAGTTCGGGGACAGGGGACAGATACGCAGTATTTT. It specifies CASSLVRGQGTDTQYF.